A selection of T cell receptor beta chains follows, all from one sample in a study of shared clonotypes between healthy human individuals. Clones were sequenced by immunoSEQ multiplex PCR, and TCRdb holds only the in-frame ones, with some missing. The profile covers 1.6 million or so clones, with roughly 96% appearing a single time and more than 0.9% taken by the ten largest. Source material: naive CD4+ T cells sorted from blood. The receptors stem from a man aged 25-45 years in good health. Each CDR3 is given with its conserved first and last residue. D genes are given only for firm matches. Size tells how often a clone was seen (once, few, many) or the class of an expanded clone, and some rows leave it out.

V gene	D gene	J gene	clone size	CDR3 length	CDR3 protein	CDR3 DNA
TRBV28	NA	TRBJ2-5	NA	16	CASRPLGGSWEETQYF	TGTGCCAGCAGACCCTTGGGCGGCTCGTGGGAAGAGACCCAGTACTTC
TRBV2	TRBD1	TRBJ1-1	NA	12	CASSRQGLEAFF	TGTGCCAGCAGCCGACAGGGTTTGGAAGCTTTCTTT
TRBV19	NA	TRBJ2-7	NA	16	CASSIGDGTGSYEQYF	TGTGCCAGTAGTATAGGTGACGGGACGGGATCCTACGAGCAGTACTTC
TRBV5-5	TRBD2	TRBJ2-3	NA	16	CASSPRPGLAVDTQYF	TGTGCCAGCAGTCCGAGGCCGGGACTAGCGGTAGATACGCAGTATTTT
TRBV28	NA	TRBJ1-1	NA	13	CAGQGRRNTEAFF	TGTGCCGGTCAAGGACGGAGGAACACTGAAGCTTTCTTT
TRBV10-3	NA	TRBJ1-1	NA	11	CAISDRRDAFF	TGTGCCATCAGTGATCGGAGGGACGCTTTCTTT
TRBV7-2	NA	TRBJ2-1	NA	15	CASSPSSKLYNEQFF	TGTGCCAGCAGCCCTAGCAGCAAACTGTACAATGAGCAGTTCTTC
TRBV7-6	NA	TRBJ1-5	NA	11	CASSSEGPQHF	TGTGCCAGCAGCTCCGAGGGGCCCCAGCATTTT
TRBV28	NA	TRBJ2-7	NA	14	CASSRGTFMVEQYF	TGTGCCAGCAGTAGGGGGACATTTATGGTCGAGCAGTACTTC
TRBV6-6	TRBD2	TRBJ2-7	NA	13	CASKTSGSYEQYF	TGTGCCAGCAAAACTAGCGGGAGCTACGAGCAGTACTTC
TRBV21-1	NA	TRBJ2-3	NA	17	CASSTHTGLAGKDTQYF	TGTGCCAGCAGCACCCATACGGGACTAGCGGGAAAAGATACGCAGTATTTT
TRBV18	NA	TRBJ1-5	once	13	CASSPELGQPQHF	TGTGCCAGCTCACCCGAATTAGGGCAGCCCCAGCATTTT
TRBV5-1	NA	TRBJ2-3	once	14	CASSLGGSGDTQYF	TGCGCCAGCAGCTTGGGGGGGTCTGGAGATACGCAGTATTTT
TRBV7-3	NA	TRBJ2-1	NA	16	CASSLRRSPPVNEQFF	TGTGCCAGCAGCTTAAGGAGGTCCCCCCCGGTCAATGAGCAGTTCTTC
TRBV28	NA	TRBJ1-2	NA	14	CASTQAGSYYGYTF	TGTGCCAGCACCCAGGCAGGCAGTTACTATGGCTACACCTTC
TRBV4-3	NA	TRBJ2-5	NA	15	CASSQEMGPRETQYF	TGCGCCAGCAGCCAAGAAATGGGTCCCCGGGAGACCCAGTACTTC
TRBV6-5	NA	TRBJ2-6	NA	13	CASTPSGANVLTF	TGTGCCAGCACCCCCTCTGGGGCCAACGTCCTGACTTTC
TRBV14	TRBD2	TRBJ2-1	NA	15	CASSRRDYVYNEQFF	TGTGCCAGCAGCCGACGGGACTATGTCTACAATGAGCAGTTCTTC
TRBV7-2	TRBD1	TRBJ2-3	NA	16	CASSLSRTGYTDTQYF	TGTGCCAGCAGCTTATCCAGGACAGGGTACACAGATACGCAGTATTTT
TRBV11-2	NA	TRBJ2-7	NA	16	CASSLPAGPAPYEQYF	TGTGCCAGCAGTCTTCCAGCTGGTCCAGCTCCGTACGAGCAGTACTTC
TRBV29-1	NA	TRBJ2-7	NA	14	CSVLRDKSSYEQYF	TGCAGCGTTCTGCGCGACAAGAGCTCCTACGAGCAGTACTTC
TRBV5-1	TRBD1	TRBJ2-7	NA	14	CASSSGTGLSEQYF	TGCGCCAGCAGCTCCGGGACAGGATTGTCCGAGCAGTACTTC
TRBV19	NA	TRBJ1-5	NA	16	CASSITMTVGGQPQHF	TGTGCCAGTAGTATAACCATGACAGTCGGGGGCCAGCCCCAGCATTTT
TRBV19	NA	TRBJ1-1	NA	13	CASSKDTNTEAFF	TGTGCCAGTAGTAAAGACACGAACACTGAAGCTTTCTTT
TRBV18	TRBD1	TRBJ1-4	NA	14	CASSYGQGREKLFF	TGTGCCAGCTCGTACGGACAGGGGCGTGAAAAACTGTTTTTT
TRBV7-3	TRBD2	TRBJ2-2	NA	19	CASSLKGFGTTFTTGELFF	TGTGCCAGCAGCTTAAAGGGCTTCGGGACTACGTTTACCACCGGGGAGCTGTTTTTT
TRBV6-1	TRBD1	TRBJ2-3	NA	14	CASSLSGGADTQYF	TGTGCCAGCAGTCTATCAGGGGGCGCAGATACGCAGTATTTT
TRBV15	TRBD2	TRBJ2-2	NA	21	CATSRASGTSGFILRTGELFF	TGTGCCACCAGCAGAGCCTCCGGGACTAGCGGTTTTATTTTGCGGACCGGGGAGCTGTTTTTT
TRBV5-4	TRBD2	TRBJ2-7	NA	14	CASMIDGRTNEQYF	TGTGCCAGCATGATCGACGGGAGGACGAACGAGCAGTACTTC
TRBV5-1	NA	TRBJ2-3	once	12	CASSWEKDTQYF	TGCGCCAGCAGCTGGGAGAAGGATACGCAGTATTTT
TRBV6-5	TRBD1	TRBJ2-7	once	16	CASSSSRPGQGYEQYF	TGTGCCAGCAGTTCATCACGTCCGGGACAGGGATACGAGCAGTACTTC
TRBV6-6	NA	TRBJ1-4	NA	15	CASRPDGATNEKLFF	TGTGCCAGCAGGCCGGACGGCGCAACTAATGAAAAACTGTTTTTT
TRBV5-1	TRBD2	TRBJ2-1	once	16	CASSPGGGVGYNEQFF	TGCGCCAGCAGCCCCGGTGGGGGGGTCGGCTACAATGAGCAGTTCTTC
TRBV15	NA	TRBJ2-4	NA	13	CATSEVARNIQYF	TGTGCCACCAGCGAGGTGGCGAGAAACATTCAGTACTTC
TRBV28	NA	TRBJ1-5	NA	14	CASRFQGAGQPQHF	TGTGCCAGCAGATTTCAAGGGGCCGGTCAGCCCCAGCATTTT
TRBV4-1	TRBD2	TRBJ2-4	NA	18	CASSPGLAGGWDKNIQYF	TGCGCCAGCAGCCCCGGACTAGCGGGAGGATGGGACAAAAACATTCAGTACTTC
TRBV30	NA	TRBJ1-2	NA	11	CAWTGLIGYTF	TGTGCCTGGACAGGGCTAATTGGCTACACCTTC
TRBV7-9	TRBD1	TRBJ1-5	NA	13	CASEGTDNQPQHF	TGTGCCAGCGAAGGGACAGACAATCAGCCCCAGCATTTT
TRBV19	TRBD2	TRBJ2-1	NA	14	CASRRLAGGDEQFF	TGTGCCAGTAGGAGACTAGCGGGGGGTGATGAGCAGTTCTTC
TRBV5-1	NA	TRBJ2-2	NA	13	CASLKPESRELFF	TGCGCCAGTTTGAAGCCGGAGTCCAGGGAGCTGTTTTTT
TRBV7-6	TRBD2	TRBJ2-7	NA	15	CASSKGLAGTYEQYF	TGTGCCAGCAGCAAGGGACTAGCGGGGACCTACGAGCAGTACTTC
TRBV6-1	TRBD1	TRBJ1-5	NA	13	CASRTGPQGPQHF	TGTGCCAGCAGGACAGGGCCCCAAGGTCCCCAGCATTTT
TRBV10-3	NA	TRBJ2-1	NA	13	CAISESFIGEQFF	TGTGCCATCAGTGAGTCTTTTATCGGTGAGCAGTTCTTC
TRBV5-4	TRBD2	TRBJ2-7	NA	16	CASSLVRGAGSYEQYF	TGTGCCAGCAGCTTGGTTAGGGGAGCGGGGTCCTACGAGCAGTACTTC
TRBV14	TRBD1	TRBJ2-1	NA	15	CASSRPGTAYNEQFF	TGTGCCAGCAGCCGTCCCGGGACAGCCTACAATGAGCAGTTCTTC
TRBV11-2	TRBD2	TRBJ2-1	NA	17	CASSLGLAGVFYNEQFF	TGTGCCAGCAGCTTAGGACTAGCGGGAGTGTTCTACAATGAGCAGTTCTTC
TRBV5-8	TRBD2	TRBJ2-7	NA	16	CASSWKRLAGSYEQYF	TGTGCCAGCAGCTGGAAGAGACTAGCGGGATCCTACGAGCAGTACTTC
TRBV9	TRBD2	TRBJ2-3	NA	15	CASSVNSGSSDTQYF	TGTGCCAGCAGCGTGAATAGCGGGAGCTCTGATACGCAGTATTTT
TRBV27	NA	TRBJ2-7	once	15	CASSSYRRISYEQYF	TGTGCCAGCAGTTCGTACAGGAGAATCTCCTACGAGCAGTACTTC
TRBV6-6	NA	TRBJ1-4	NA	14	CASSSDRPNEKLFF	TGTGCCAGCAGCTCCGACAGGCCCAATGAAAAACTGTTTTTT
TRBV5-4	TRBD1	TRBJ1-2	NA	14	CASSTGQGARGYTF	TGTGCCAGCAGCACTGGACAGGGGGCGCGTGGCTACACCTTC
TRBV28	NA	TRBJ1-2	NA	14	CASSFGTWNYGYTF	TGTGCCAGCAGTTTCGGGACATGGAACTATGGCTACACCTTC
TRBV4-1	NA	TRBJ1-5	NA	15	CASSPWWSVQSAQHF	TGCGCCAGCAGCCCGTGGTGGAGCGTTCAATCTGCCCAGCATTTT
TRBV4-3	NA	TRBJ1-1	NA	16	CASRKASGDMNTEAFF	TGCGCCAGCAGAAAAGCGTCGGGGGACATGAACACTGAAGCTTTCTTT
TRBV7-2	NA	TRBJ2-7	once	16	CASSKPSEGSLYEQYF	TGTGCCAGCAGCAAGCCTTCGGAGGGGAGTCTCTACGAGCAGTACTTC
TRBV10-2	NA	TRBJ2-7	NA	13	CASRPTGSYEQYF	TGCGCCAGCAGACCAACAGGATCCTACGAGCAGTACTTC
TRBV28	TRBD1	TRBJ2-7	once	16	CASSSHGTGLPYEQYF	TGTGCCAGCAGTAGCCATGGGACAGGGTTACCCTACGAGCAGTACTTC